Below, one T cell receptor (beta chain) is given with its context. Its antigen is currently not known. No base quality information exists; no much larger clone differs at one position. This entry is derived from a study of vaccination and CD4 T cells after COVID-19 (dated by TCRdb to 2022 to 2024). For the study in its entirety: The convalescent cohort comprised six males and four females, including two Hispanic individuals, seven Caucasians, two Asians and one multiracial person. Participants received two doses of either the Pfizer-BioNTech BNT162b2 vaccine (n=8) or the Moderna mRNA-1273 vaccine (n=2). Post-COVID blood samples were collected from convalescent patients a median of about 92 days after diagnosis, with a range of about 30 to 180 days. Post-vaccine blood samples were collected a median of about 69 days after the second vaccine dose, ranging from about 13 to 250 days. Overlapping spike peptide pools from SARS-CoV-2 and from the common cold coronaviruses HCoV-NL63, HCoV-OC43 and HCoV-229E were used as culture stimuli. In control cultures, a CEFX viral epitope pool was used as positive control, an HIV-1 Nef peptide pool was used as negative control, or no peptide was added. The spike-specific CD4+ TCR repertoire was compared before and after mRNA vaccination in over nine COVID-19 convalescent patients and a handful of infection-naive healthy vaccine recipients. At the TCR clonotype level, an earlier paper using these donors assessed memory CD4+ T cell crossreactivity between SARS-CoV-2 and common cold coronavirus spike proteins. Points the paper makes about the study in general: In convalescent patients, a median roughly 85% of post-vaccine SARS-CoV-2-reactive clones were detected only after vaccination, suggesting vaccine-specific priming. The number of convalescent patients in the study was relatively small, and the study did not examine early timepoints following natural infection. An increase in the median number of SARS-CoV-2-reactive clonotypes from 21 after infection to 38 after vaccination was observed, but the change was not found to be significant. Of the vaccine-specific clones in convalescent patients, 304 of 307, or nearly all, reacted only to SARS-CoV-2 spike and did not cross-react with common cold coronaviruses.

The library relied on PCR. DNA from cultured CD4+ T cells was subjected to TCR sequencing with the Oncomine TCR Beta short-read assay at the Johns Hopkins FTIC core. The QIAamp micro DNA kit was used to extract genomic DNA from the cultured CD4+ T cells. Oncomine TCR Beta libraries from cultured CD4+ T cells were pooled using unique dual indexes and sequenced on an Illumina iSeq 100. Processing in the source paper ran as follows. Non-productive sequences were removed, and CDR3s that did not start with C, did not end with F or W, or were shorter than 7 amino acids were discarded. Antigen-specific clonotypes were identified using the MANAFEST web application through comparison of peptide-stimulated wells with reference and other culture wells. An FDR below 0.05, an odds ratio above 5, and a productive frequency above 0.1% in at least two of three replicate wells were required for clones to be considered positive. A clonotype was classed as cross-reactive if the clonotype showed significant expansion both in SARS-CoV-2 spike wells and in at least one common cold coronavirus spike condition. CDR3 homology was assessed with Levenshtein distances (stringdist) and unrooted phylogenetic trees (ape) in R version 3.6.1. The raw public reads went through TCRdb reprocessing: fastp at Q25, MiXCR clone calling, in-frame beta chains kept. Rows are combined by CDR3 protein, so each entry shows the most common genes and DNA. TCRdb's processing, not the authors' own work, is the source of the V and J calls. This sample has roughly 9,200 distinct CDR3 sequences in its table, and approximately 35% of those were observed once. The leading ten clones occupy 25% to 35% of the sample.

The meaning of the sample's treatment or condition label: roughly nine-day PBMC culture with coronavirus spike peptide pools or control peptides (ViraFEST assay). CD4+ T cells from unexposed donors were collected before the COVID-19 pandemic (2011-2018). To expand antigen-specific T cells with peptide pools and then pick out the expanded clonotypes through TCR sequencing, the study relied on the ViraFEST assay. Under 2.5 million PBMCs per well were cultured in IMDM with roughly 5.5% human AB serum and approximately 9.1 IU/ml IL-2, plus 10 ug/ml peptide pools. On days 3 and 7, half of the culture medium was replaced with fresh IL-2-containing medium. After roughly 11 days of culture, CD4+ T cells were isolated by negative selection with the EasySep CD4+ T cell isolation kit. As far as cell numbers permitted, CD4+ T cells from unexposed donors were tested for reactivity against SARS-CoV-2 S and N as well as four spike pools from common cold coronaviruses. Ficoll-Paque Plus gradient centrifugation was used to isolate PBMCs from whole blood, and the isolated PBMCs were then either used fresh or cryopreserved at -140C. In general, triplicate wells were set up for every culture condition. Leukapheresis product for the unexposed donors was bought commercially.

Trimming removed 3 bases from V and 0 bases from J, leaving 12 bases between the germline ends. CDR1 is given as DFQATT and CDR2 as SNEGSKA, both from the germline V gene (reference sequence). From the cysteine through the phenylalanine, the CDR3 covers 15 amino acids. Only the CDR3 portion is preserved as DNA: 45 bases, with reading frame beginning at the first base. Sequencing was done on a sample of CD4+ T cells from blood, cultured in vitro. The source of this sequence is a human donor in good health. The sequence links TRBV20-1 to TRBJ2-4; a tentative D match to TRBD2 spans 6 bases. The nucleotides are TGCAGTGCTAGGGTAGCGGCCCTAGCCAAAAACATTCAGTACTTC. Its coded protein is CSARVAALAKNIQYF.